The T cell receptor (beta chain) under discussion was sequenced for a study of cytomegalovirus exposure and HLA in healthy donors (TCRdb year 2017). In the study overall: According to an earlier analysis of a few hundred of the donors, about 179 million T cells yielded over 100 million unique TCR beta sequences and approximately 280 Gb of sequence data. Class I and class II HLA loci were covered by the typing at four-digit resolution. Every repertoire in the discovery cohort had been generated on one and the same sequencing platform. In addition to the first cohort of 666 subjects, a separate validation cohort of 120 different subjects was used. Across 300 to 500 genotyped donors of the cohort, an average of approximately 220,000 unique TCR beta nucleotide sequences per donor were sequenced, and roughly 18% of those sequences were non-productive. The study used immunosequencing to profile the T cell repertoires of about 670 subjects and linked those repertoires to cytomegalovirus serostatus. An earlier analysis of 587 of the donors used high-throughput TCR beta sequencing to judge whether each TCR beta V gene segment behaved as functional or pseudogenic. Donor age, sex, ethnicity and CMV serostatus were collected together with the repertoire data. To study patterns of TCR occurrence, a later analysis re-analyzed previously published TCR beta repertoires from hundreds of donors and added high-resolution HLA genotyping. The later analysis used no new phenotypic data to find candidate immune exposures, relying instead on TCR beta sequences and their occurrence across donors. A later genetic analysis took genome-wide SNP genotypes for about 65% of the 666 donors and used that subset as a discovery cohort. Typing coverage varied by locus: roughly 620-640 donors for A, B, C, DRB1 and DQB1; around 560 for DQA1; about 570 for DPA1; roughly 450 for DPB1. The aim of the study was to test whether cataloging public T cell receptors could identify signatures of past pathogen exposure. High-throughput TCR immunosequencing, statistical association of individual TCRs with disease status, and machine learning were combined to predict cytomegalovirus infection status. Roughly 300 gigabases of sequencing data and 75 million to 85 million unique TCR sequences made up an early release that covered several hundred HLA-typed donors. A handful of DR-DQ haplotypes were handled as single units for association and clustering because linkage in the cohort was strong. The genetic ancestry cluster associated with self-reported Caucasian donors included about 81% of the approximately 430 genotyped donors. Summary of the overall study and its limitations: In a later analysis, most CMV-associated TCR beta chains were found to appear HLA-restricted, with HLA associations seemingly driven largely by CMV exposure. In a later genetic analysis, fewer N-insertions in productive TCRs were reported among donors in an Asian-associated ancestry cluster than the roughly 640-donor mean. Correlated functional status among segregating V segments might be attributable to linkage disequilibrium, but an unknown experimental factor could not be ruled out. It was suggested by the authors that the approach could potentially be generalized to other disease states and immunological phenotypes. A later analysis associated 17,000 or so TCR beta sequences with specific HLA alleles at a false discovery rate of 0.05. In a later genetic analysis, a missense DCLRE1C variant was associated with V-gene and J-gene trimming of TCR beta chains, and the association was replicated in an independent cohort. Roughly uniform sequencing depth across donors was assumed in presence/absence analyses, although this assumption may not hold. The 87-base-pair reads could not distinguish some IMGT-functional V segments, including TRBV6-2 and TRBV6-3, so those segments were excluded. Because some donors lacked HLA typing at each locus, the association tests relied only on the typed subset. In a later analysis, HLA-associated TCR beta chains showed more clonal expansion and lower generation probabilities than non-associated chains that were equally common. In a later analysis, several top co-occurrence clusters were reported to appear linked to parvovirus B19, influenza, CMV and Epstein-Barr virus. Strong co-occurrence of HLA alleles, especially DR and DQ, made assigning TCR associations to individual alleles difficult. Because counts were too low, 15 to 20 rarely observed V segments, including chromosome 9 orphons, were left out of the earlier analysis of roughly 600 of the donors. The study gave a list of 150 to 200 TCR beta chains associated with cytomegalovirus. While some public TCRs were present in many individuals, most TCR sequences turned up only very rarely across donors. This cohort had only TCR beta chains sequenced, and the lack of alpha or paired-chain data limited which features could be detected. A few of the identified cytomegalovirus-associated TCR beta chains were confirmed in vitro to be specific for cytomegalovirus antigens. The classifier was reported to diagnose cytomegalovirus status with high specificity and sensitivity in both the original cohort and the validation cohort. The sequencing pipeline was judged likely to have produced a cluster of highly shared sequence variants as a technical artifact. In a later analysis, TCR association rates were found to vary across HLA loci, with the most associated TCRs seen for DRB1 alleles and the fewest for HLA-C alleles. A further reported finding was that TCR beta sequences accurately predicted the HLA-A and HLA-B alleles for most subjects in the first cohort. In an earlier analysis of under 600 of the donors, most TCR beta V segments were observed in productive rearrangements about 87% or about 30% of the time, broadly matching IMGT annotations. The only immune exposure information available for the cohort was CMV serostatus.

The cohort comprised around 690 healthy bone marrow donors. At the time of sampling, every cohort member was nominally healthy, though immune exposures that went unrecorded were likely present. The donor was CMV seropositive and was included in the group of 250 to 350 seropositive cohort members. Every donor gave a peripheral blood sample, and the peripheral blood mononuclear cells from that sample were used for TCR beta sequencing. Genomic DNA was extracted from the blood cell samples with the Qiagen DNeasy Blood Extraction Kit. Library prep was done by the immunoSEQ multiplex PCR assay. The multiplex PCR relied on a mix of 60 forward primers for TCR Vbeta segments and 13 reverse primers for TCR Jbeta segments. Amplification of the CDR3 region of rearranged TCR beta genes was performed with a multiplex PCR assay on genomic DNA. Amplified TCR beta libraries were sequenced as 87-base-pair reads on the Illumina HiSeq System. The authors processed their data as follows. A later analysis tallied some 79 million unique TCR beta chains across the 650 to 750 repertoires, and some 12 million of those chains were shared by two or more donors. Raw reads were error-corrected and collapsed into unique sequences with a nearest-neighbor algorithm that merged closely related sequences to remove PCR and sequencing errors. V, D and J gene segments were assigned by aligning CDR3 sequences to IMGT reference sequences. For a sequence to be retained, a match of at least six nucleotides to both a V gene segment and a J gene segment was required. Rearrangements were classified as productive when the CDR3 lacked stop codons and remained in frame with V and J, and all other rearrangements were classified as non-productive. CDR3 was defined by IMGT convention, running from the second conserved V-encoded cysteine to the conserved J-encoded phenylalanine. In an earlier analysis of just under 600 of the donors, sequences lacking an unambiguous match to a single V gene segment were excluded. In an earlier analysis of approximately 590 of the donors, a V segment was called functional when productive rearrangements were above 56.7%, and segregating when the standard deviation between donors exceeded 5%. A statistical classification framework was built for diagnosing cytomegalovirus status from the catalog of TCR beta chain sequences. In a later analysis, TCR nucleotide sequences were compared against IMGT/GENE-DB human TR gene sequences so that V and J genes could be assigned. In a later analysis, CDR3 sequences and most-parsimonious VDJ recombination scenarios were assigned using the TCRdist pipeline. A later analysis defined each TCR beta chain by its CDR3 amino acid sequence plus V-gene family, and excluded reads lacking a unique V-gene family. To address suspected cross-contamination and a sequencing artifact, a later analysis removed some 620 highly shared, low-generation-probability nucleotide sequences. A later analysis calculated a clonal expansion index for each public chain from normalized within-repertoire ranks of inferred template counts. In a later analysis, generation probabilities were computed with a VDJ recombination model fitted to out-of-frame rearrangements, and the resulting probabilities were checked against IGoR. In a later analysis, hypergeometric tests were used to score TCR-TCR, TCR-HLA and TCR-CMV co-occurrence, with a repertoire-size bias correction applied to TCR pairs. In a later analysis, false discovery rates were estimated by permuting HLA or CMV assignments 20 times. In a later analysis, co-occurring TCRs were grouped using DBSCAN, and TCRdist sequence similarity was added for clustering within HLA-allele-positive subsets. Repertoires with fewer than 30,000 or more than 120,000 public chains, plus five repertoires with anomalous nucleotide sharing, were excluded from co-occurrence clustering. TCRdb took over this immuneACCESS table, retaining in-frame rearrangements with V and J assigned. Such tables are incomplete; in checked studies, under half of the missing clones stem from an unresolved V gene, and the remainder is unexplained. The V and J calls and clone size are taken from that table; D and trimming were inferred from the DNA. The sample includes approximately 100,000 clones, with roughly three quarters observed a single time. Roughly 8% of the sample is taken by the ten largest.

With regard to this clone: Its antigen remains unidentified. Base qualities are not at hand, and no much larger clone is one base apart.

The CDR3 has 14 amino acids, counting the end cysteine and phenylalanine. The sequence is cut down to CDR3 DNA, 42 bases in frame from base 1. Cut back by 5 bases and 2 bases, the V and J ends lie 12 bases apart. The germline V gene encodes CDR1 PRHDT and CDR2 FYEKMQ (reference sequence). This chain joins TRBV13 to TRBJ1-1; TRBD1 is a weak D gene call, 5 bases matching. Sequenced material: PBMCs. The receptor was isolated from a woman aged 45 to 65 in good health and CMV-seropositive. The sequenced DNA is TGTGCCAGCAGCCAAGAAGGGGTTAACACTGAAGCTTTCTTT. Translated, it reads CASSQEGVNTEAFF.